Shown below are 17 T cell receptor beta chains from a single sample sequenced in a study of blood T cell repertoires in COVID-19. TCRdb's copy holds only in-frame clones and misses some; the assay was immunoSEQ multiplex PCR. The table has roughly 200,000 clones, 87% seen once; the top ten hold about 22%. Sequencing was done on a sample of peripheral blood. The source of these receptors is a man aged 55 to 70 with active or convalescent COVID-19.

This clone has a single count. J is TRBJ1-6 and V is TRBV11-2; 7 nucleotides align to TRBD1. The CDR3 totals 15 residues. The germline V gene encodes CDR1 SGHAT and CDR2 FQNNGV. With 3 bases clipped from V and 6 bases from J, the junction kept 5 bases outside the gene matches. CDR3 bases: TGTGCCAGCAGCTTGAACAGGGGCAGTAATTCACCCCTCCACTTT. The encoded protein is CASSLNRGSNSPLHF.

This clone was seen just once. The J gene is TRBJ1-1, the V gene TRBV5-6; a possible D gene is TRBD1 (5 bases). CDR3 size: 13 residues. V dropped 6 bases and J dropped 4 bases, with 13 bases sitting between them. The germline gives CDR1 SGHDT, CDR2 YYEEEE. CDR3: CASTGGGGTEAFF. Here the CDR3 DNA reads TGTGCCAGCACCGGGGGTGGGGGCACTGAAGCTTTCTTT.

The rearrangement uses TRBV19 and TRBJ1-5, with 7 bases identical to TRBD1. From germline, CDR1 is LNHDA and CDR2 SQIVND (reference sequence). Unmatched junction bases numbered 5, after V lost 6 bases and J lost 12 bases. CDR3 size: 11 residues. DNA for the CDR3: TGTGCCAGTAGCCTTAGGGACAGCCAGCATTTT. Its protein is CASSLRDSQHF.

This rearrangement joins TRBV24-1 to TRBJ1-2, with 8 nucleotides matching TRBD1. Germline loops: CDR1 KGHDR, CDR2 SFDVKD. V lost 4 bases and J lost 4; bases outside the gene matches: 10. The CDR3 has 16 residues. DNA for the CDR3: TGTGCCACCAGTGACGAGACCGCAGGGGGCGGCTATGGCTACACCTTC. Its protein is CATSDETAGGGYGYTF.

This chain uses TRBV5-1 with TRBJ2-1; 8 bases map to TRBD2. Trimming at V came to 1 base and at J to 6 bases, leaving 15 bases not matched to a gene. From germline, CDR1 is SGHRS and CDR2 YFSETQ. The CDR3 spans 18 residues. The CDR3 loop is CASSLMASGSGVSNEQFF. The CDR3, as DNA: TGCGCCAGCAGCTTGATGGCCTCTGGTAGCGGGGTTAGCAATGAGCAGTTCTTC. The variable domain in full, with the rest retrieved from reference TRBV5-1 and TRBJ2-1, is KAGVTQTPRYLIKTRGQQVTLSCSPISGHRSVSWYQQTPGQGLQFLFEYFSETQRNKGNFPGRFSGRQFSNSRSEMNVSTLELGDSALYLCASSLMASGSGVSNEQFFGPGTRLTVL.

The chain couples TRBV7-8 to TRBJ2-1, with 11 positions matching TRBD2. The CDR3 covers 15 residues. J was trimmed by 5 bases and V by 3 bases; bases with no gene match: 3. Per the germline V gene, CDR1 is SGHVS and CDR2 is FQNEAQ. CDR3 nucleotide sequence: TGTGCCAGCAGCTTGGGACTAGCGGCTAACAATGAGCAGTTCTTC. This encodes CASSLGLAANNEQFF.

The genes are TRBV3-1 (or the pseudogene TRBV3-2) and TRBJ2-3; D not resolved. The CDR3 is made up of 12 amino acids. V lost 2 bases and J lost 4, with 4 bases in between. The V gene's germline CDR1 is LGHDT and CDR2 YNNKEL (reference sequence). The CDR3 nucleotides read TGTGCCAGCAGCCAACGTGCAGATACGCAGTATTTT. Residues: CASSQRADTQYF.

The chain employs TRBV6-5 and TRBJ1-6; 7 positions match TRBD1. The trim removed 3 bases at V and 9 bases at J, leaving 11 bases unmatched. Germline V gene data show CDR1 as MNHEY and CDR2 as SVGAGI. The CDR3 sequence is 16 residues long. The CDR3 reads CASSYGYRGGSSPLHF. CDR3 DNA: TGTGCCAGCAGTTATGGGTACAGGGGAGGTAGTTCACCCCTCCACTTT.

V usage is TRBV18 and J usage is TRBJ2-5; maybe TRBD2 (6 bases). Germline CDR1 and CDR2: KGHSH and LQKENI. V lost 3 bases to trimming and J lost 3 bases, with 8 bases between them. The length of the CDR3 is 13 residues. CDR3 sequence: CASSPGLEETQYF. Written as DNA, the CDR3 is TGTGCCAGCTCACCGGGACTCGAAGAGACCCAGTACTTC.

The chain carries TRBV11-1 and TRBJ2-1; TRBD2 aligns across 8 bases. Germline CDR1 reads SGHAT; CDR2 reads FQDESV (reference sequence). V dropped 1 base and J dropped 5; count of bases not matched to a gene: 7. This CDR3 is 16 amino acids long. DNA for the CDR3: TGTGCCAGCAGCTTAGTGCGGAGCGGGGGAAACAATGAGCAGTTCTTC. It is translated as CASSLVRSGGNNEQFF.

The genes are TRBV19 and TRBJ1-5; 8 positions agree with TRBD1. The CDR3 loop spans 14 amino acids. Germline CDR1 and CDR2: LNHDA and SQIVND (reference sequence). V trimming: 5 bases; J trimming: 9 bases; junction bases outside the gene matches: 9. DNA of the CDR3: TGTGCCAGTAGTGAAGGACAGGGTCATATGCCCCAGCATTTT. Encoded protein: CASSEGQGHMPQHF.

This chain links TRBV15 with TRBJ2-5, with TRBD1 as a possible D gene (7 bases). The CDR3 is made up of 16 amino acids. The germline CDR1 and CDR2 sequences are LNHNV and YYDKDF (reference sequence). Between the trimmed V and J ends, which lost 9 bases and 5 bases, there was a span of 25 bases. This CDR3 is CATNKPQGGRAETQYF. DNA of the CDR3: TGTGCCACAAACAAACCCCAGGGGGGCCGGGCGGAGACCCAGTACTTC.

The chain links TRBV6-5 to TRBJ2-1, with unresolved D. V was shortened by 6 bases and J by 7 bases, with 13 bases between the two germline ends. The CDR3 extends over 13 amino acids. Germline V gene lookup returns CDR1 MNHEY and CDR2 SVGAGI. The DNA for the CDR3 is TGTGCCAGCAGCCCCCGGAGTCTGAATGAGCAGTTCTTC. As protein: CASSPRSLNEQFF.

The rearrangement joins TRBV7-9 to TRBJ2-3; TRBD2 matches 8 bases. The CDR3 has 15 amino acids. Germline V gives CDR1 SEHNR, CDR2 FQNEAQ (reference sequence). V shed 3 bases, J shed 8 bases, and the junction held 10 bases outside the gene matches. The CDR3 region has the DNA TGTGCCAGCAGCTTTCTAGCGGGTAGGGGGGGTACGCAGTATTTT. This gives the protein CASSFLAGRGGTQYF.

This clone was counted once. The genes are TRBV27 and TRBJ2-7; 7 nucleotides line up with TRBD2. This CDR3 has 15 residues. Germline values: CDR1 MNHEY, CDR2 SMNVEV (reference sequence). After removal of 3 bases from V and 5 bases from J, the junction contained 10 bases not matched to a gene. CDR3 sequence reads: CASSLPGGLGDEQYF. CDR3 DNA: TGTGCCAGCAGTTTGCCGGGAGGTCTAGGCGACGAGCAGTACTTC.

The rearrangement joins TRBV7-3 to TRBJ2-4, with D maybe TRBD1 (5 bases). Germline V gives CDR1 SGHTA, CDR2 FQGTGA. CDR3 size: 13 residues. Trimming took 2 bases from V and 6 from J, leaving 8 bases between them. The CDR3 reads CASSLGDRNIQYF. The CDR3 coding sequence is TGTGCCAGCAGCTTAGGAGACAGAAACATTCAGTACTTC.

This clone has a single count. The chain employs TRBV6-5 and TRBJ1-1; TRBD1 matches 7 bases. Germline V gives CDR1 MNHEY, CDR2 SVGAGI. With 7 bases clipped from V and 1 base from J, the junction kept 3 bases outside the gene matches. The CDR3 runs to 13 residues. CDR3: CASTQGENTEAFF. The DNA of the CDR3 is TGTGCCAGCACCCAGGGGGAGAACACTGAAGCTTTCTTT.